The 6 T cell receptor beta chains reported below all come from one sample, sequenced in a study of blood T cell repertoires in COVID-19. TCRdb keeps only in-frame clones here, not all; method: immunoSEQ multiplex PCR. The sample holds tens of thousands of clones, over 80% seen once. The sequencing input was peripheral blood. These receptors were collected from a man between 60 and 70 years old with active COVID-19.

The chain has TRBV19 and TRBJ1-2; 9 bases map to TRBD1. Germline CDR1 is LNHDA and CDR2 is SQIVND (reference sequence). Unmatched junction bases numbered 4, after V lost 5 bases and J lost 3 bases. The CDR3 contains 14 residues. CDR3 loop: CASSSDRGYYGYTF. The CDR3 DNA sequence: TGTGCCAGTAGTTCGGACAGGGGTTACTATGGCTACACCTTC.

This rearrangement joins TRBV27 to TRBJ1-2, with a possible D match to TRBD1 (6 bases). V was pared by 2 bases and J by 8 bases, with 12 bases between. The CDR3 contains 13 residues. Germline-derived CDR1 and CDR2 are MNHEY and SMNVEV (reference sequence). CDR3 loop: CASSLAWTEGYTF. The DNA of the CDR3 is TGTGCCAGCAGTTTAGCCTGGACAGAAGGCTACACCTTC.

The chain employs TRBV5-1 and TRBJ2-2; D might be TRBD1 (6 bases). The V gene lost 0 bases and the J gene lost 2 bases, with 11 bases spanning the gap. From germline, CDR1 is SGHRS and CDR2 YFSETQ. This CDR3 contains 16 residues. Here the CDR3 reads CASSLATGLNTGELFF. The CDR3 region has the DNA TGCGCCAGCAGCTTGGCCACAGGGCTTAACACCGGGGAGCTGTTTTTT.

J is TRBJ2-7 and V is TRBV27, with D possibly matching TRBD1 (5 bases). CDR1 is MNHEY and CDR2 is SMNVEV in the germline V gene (reference sequence). The CDR3 totals 13 residues. V dropped 1 base and J dropped 4 bases, with 8 bases sitting between them. The CDR3 sequence: CASSLFAGYEQYF. CDR3 in DNA: TGTGCCAGCAGTTTATTTGCAGGGTACGAGCAGTACTTC.

J is TRBJ2-7 and V is TRBV6-1; 7 nucleotides agree with TRBD2. With 0 bases clipped from V and 0 bases from J, the junction kept 2 bases outside the gene matches. This CDR3 comprises 15 residues. Germline CDR1 MNHNS, CDR2 SASEGT. CDR3 residues: CASSEAGGSSYEQYF. CDR3 sequence (DNA): TGTGCCAGCAGTGAAGCAGGCGGGAGCTCCTACGAGCAGTACTTC.

The CDR3 DNA reads TGTGCCAGCAGTTATTCATCGGGACAACTCTACAATGAGCAGTTCTTC. Its protein is CASSYSSGQLYNEQFF. The V call is TRBV6-6, the J call TRBJ2-1; the D gene is possibly TRBD1 (6 bases). This CDR3 comprises 16 residues. V dropped 3 bases and J dropped 3 bases, with 15 bases sitting between them. The germline gives CDR1 MNHNY, CDR2 SVGAGI (reference sequence).